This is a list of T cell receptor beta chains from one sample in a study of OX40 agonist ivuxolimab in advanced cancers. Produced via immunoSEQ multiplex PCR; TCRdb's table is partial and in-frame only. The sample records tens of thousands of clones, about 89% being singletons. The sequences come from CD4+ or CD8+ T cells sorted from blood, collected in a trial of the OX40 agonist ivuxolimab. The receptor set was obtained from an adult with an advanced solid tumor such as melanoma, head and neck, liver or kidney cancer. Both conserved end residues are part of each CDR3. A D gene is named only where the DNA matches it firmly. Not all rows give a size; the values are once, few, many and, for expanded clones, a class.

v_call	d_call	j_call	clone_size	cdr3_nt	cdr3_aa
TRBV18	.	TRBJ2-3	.	TGTGCCAGCTCACCTAGCACAGATACGCAGTATTTT	CASSPSTDTQYF
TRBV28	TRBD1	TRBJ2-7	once	TGTGCCAGCACTTTACAGGGGCGGAACTACGAGCAGTACTTC	CASTLQGRNYEQYF
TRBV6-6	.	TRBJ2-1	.	TGTGCCAGCAGCCAAGGGGGACCCTTCAATGAGCAGTTCTTC	CASSQGGPFNEQFF
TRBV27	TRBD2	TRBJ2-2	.	TGTGCCAGCAGTTTATACGGGGGGAAAGACACCGGGGAGCTGTTTTTT	CASSLYGGKDTGELFF
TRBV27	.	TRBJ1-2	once	TGTGCCAGCAGCCGAGACAGGCGCTTCAGCTACACCTTC	CASSRDRRFSYTF
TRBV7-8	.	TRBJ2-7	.	TGTGCCAGCAGCTTAGAGGGAGTAGGCTACGAGCAGTACTTC	CASSLEGVGYEQYF
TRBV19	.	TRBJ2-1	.	TGTGCCAGTAGGGGAGCGGTGAGGGGGGTCGATGAGCAGTTCTTC	CASRGAVRGVDEQFF
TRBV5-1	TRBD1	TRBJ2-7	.	TGCGCCAGCAGCCAGGGACAGGGAAGGGTCTACGAGCAGTACTTC	CASSQGQGRVYEQYF
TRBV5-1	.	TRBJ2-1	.	TGCGCCAGCAGCACGCAGGCAGCCTACAATGAGCAGTTCTTC	CASSTQAAYNEQFF
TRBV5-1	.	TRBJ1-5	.	TGCGCCAGCAGCTTAAATGGACAAGCCGGTCAGCCCCAGCATTTT	CASSLNGQAGQPQHF
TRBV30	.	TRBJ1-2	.	TGTGCCTGGAGTGGAGTTAACTATGGCTACACCTTC	CAWSGVNYGYTF
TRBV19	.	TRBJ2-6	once	TGTGCCAGTAGTACCGGACCTGGGGCCTCTGGGGCCAACGTCCTGACTTTC	CASSTGPGASGANVLTF
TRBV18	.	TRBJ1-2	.	TGTGCCAGCTCACCACCCGACGGATACCCGAGGGGCTACACCTTC	CASSPPDGYPRGYTF
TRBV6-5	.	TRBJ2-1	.	TGTGCCAGCAGTTCACGGTACACCCTGTTTAACAATGAGCAGTTCTTC	CASSSRYTLFNNEQFF
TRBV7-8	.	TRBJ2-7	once	TGTGCCAGCAGCTTATCGTACCTCCCCCAGGGCTACGAGCAGTACTTC	CASSLSYLPQGYEQYF
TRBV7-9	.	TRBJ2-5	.	TGTGCCAGCAGACAAATAGGGGAAGAGACCCAGTACTTC	CASRQIGEETQYF
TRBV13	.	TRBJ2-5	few	TGTGCCAGCAGCCCCGGGGGTGGGGAGACCCAGTACTTC	CASSPGGGETQYF
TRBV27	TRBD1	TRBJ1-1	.	TGTGCCAGCACCCACCTGACAGGGGCATCCACTGAAGCTTTCTTT	CASTHLTGASTEAFF
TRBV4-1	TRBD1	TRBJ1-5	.	TGCGCCAGCAGCCAACGATCCGGGACAGGGGTCTTGGATCGAACCCAGCATTTT	CASSQRSGTGVLDRTQHF
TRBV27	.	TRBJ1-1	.	TGTGCCAGCAGTTTACAGGGTATGGGCACTGAAGCTTTCTTT	CASSLQGMGTEAFF
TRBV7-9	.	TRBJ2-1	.	TGTGCCACAAGCAAATCCGGGACACTTCTCGACAATGAGCAGTTCTTC	CATSKSGTLLDNEQFF
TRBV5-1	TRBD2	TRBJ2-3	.	TGCGCCAGCAGCTTGTTGTCCGGGGAGGGGTCAGATACGCAGTATTTT	CASSLLSGEGSDTQYF
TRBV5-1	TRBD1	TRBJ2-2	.	TGCGCCAGCAGCGGAACGGGACAGGGGACCACCGGGGAGCTGTTTTTT	CASSGTGQGTTGELFF
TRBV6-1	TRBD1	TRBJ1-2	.	TGTGCCAGCAGTATTTTCGGGACAGAGTATGGCTACACCTTC	CASSIFGTEYGYTF
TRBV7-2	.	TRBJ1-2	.	TGTGCCAGCAGCTTACTAGGAGGCGCCTATGGCTACACCTTC	CASSLLGGAYGYTF
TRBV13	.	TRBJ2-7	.	TGTGCCAGCAGCTTACTAAGCGACCCCGGCGAGCAGTACTTC	CASSLLSDPGEQYF
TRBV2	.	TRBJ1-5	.	TGTGCCAGCAGCCGACCCGGGACACCAAGGGGAAATCAGCCCCAGCATTTT	CASSRPGTPRGNQPQHF
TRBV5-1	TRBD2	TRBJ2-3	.	TGCGCCAGCAGCTTGGTGACTAGCGGAACAGATACGCAGTATTTT	CASSLVTSGTDTQYF
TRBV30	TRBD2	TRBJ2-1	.	TGTGCCTGGAGAACCCGGACTAGCGGGAGAACTGCGCAGTTCTTC	CAWRTRTSGRTAQFF
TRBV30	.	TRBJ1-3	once	TGTGCCTGGAGTGGGGCGTTGCCGGTCAGTGGAAACACCATATATTTT	CAWSGALPVSGNTIYF
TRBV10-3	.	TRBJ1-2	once	TGTGCCATCAGTGAGGGAAACAGGGGCTACACCTTC	CAISEGNRGYTF